This note documents a single T cell receptor beta chain sequence. As processed by the authors: Amplification of reference gene primers was used by the study to estimate nucleated cell counts. This table comes from immunoSEQ multiplex PCR, and its TCRdb copy is limited to in-frame clones, with some not included. That table supplies the V and J calls and clone size; D and trimming were determined from the DNA. The table shows approximately 200,000 clones, with around 85% occurring only once. The data belong to a study of blood T cell repertoires in COVID-19. Overall study: The samples span acute and convalescent COVID-19 from the United States, Italy and Spain. From T cells, B-cell-depleted T cells, or PBMCs came the material, which was cDNA or gDNA.

Germline CDR1 reads SGHTA; CDR2 reads FQGNSA. V gave up 5 bases and J gave up 4 bases, with 15 bases separating them. The CDR3 spans 15 residues. During active infection, Seattle patients enrolled and were then monitored through disease. This sequence originates from a person between 70 and 80 years old with COVID-19, enrolled during active disease. This sequence joins TRBV7-2 and TRBJ1-5; D is perhaps TRBD1 (6 bases). The sequencing sample was made of peripheral blood. The CDR3 nucleotides read TGTGCCAGCAGCAAAAAGACAGGCTTTAATCAGCCCCAGCATTTT. Protein sequence: CASSKKTGFNQPQHF.